This TCR beta chain derives from a study of regulatory T cells in long-lasting Graves disease. This clonotype was seen a few times. The antigen remains unidentified. Documented time point: newly diagnosed GD, antithyroid drugs for less than 3 months. RNA extracted from PBMCs served as the sequencing template. Construction of TCR beta libraries relied on iRepertoire HTBI primers and on Arm-PCR targeting CDR3 regions. TCRdb reanalysed the multiplex PCR reads using MiXCR and keeps one entry per CDR3 protein. Found here are under 400,000 distinct CDR3 sequences, around 15% of them singletons; the top ten hold just under 30%. Notes on the study in general: Persistent patients shared more public clonotypes (2,741) than new patients (just under 1,000).

Germline CDR1 ENHRY, CDR2 SYGVKD. The CDR3 runs to 14 residues. V was pared by 8 bases and J by 3 bases, with 14 bases between. These same data were also listed under a study on T cells in Graves' hyperthyroidism and ophthalmopathy. That study adds: Clonotypes that were expanded in thyroid above 0.001 mostly appeared in blood too. For ophthalmopathy, model prediction preceded onset by a median roughly 6.5 months.

The chain employs TRBV10-3 and TRBJ1-5; D not resolved. The sequencing used peripheral blood mononuclear cells (PBMCs), collected at new diagnosis, from a patient treated with antithyroid drugs. The receptor was isolated from a man aged 35 to 55 with Graves disease. The CDR3 DNA reads TGTGCCATCGGGGAGGCGGTTGACAATCAGCCCCAGCATTTT. Its protein product is CAIGEAVDNQPQHF.